This T cell receptor beta chain was profiled in a study of T-cell memory formation after mild COVID-19. Study context: Clusters were largely donor specific.

The CDR3 sequence is 15 residues long. Germline V gives CDR1 WSHSY, CDR2 SAAADI. Trimming removed 6 bases from V and 5 bases from J; junction bases left unmatched: 10. In this sample, this clonotype turned up a few times. As yet, its antigen is unknown. Study-level results: There was a balanced CD4/CD8 profile in clones contracting day 15 to 85, and later expanders leaned CD4+. Researchers could not confirm that second-wave clones peaking on day 37 targeted SARS-CoV-2.

Constant-segment primers served in 5'RACE that generated TCR alpha and TCR beta cDNA libraries bearing sample barcodes and UMIs. Using its own MiXCR run on the 5' RACE reads, TCRdb lists one record per CDR3 protein. This sample has hundreds of thousands of distinct CDR3 sequences; 15% occur once, and the top ten carry 20% to 25%. The sequence was collected from a man younger than 30 who had mild COVID-19 (a few samples of this study predate the infection). Cell type and time point are not known. The chain carries TRBV10-2 and TRBJ1-1; 9 bases align to TRBD1. The sample taken for sequencing was PBMCs or a T cell subset sorted from them (not recorded which). CDR3 sequence: CASSGEDRGFTEAFF. The CDR3 coding sequence is TGCGCCAGCAGCGGGGAGGACAGGGGTTTTACTGAAGCTTTCTTT.